The 8 T cell receptor beta chains below come from one sample, sequenced in a study of CXCR3-negative and CXCR3-positive naive CD8 T cells. Each TRB cDNA library was prepared by 5' RACE (with UMI labels). TCRdb re-called the 5' RACE reads and catalogs CDR3 proteins one per entry, DNA excluded. With about 62,000 distinct CDR3 sequences in the sample, the ten largest clones hold more than 3.5%. Sequenced sample: naive CXCR3- CD8+ T cells from blood. Sample subset: CD45RO-CCR7+CD27+CD95- naive CD8+ T cells lacking CXCR3 (TNR3-). The receptors shown here come from a human donor in good health. Some clones in this sample may be carry-over from other donors' samples.

V and J are TRBV12-3 or TRBV12-4 and TRBJ2-3; the D call from TCRdb, TRBD2, cannot be confirmed without DNA. The CDR3 has 15 residues. CDR3 residues: CASSLPSVGTDTQYF.

The V and J genes are TRBV6-1 and TRBJ2-7; TCRdb picks TRBD1, but there is no DNA to check that call. The germline CDR1 and CDR2 sequences are MNHNS and SASEGT. CDR3 length: 18 residues. The CDR3 reads CASSEIYGQLGYAYEQYF.

The chain combines TRBV20-1 with TRBJ2-1. The CDR3 covers 16 residues. Germline CDR1 reads DFQATT; CDR2 reads SNEGSKA (reference sequence). This CDR3 reads CSARGLRSENGDEQFF.

The gene calls are TRBV6-6 and TRBJ1-5. Looked up from germline, CDR1 is MNHNY and CDR2 is SVGAGI (reference sequence). The CDR3 totals 13 residues. CDR3 protein: CASSYETNQPQHF.

The chain uses TRBV29-1 and TRBJ2-1; as DNA is missing, the TRBD1 call by TCRdb cannot be tested. The CDR3 has 17 amino acids. Per germline, CDR1 SQVTM and CDR2 ANQGSEA. The CDR3: CSVESSGTGRPRDEQFF.

The gene calls are TRBV7-6 and TRBJ2-7. Germline V lookup: CDR1 SGHVS, CDR2 FNYEAQ. This CDR3 is 14 amino acids long. The CDR3 loop reads CASSLGDGSYEQYF.

The gene calls are TRBV3-1 and TRBJ2-5. The CDR3 totals 13 residues. Germline CDR1 is LGHDT and CDR2 is YNNKEL (reference sequence). CDR3 in amino acids: CASSEQNQETQYF.

The rearrangement joins TRBV7-8 to TRBJ2-7; no DNA is available, so the TRBD1 call from TCRdb remains unchecked. The V gene's germline CDR1 is SGHVS and CDR2 FQNEAQ. The CDR3 has 14 amino acids. CDR3 in amino acids: CASSSGDRPYEQYF.